This TCR beta chain derives from a study of cytomegalovirus exposure and HLA in healthy donors. This PCR relied on a set of 60 Vbeta primers and 13 Jbeta primers. TCRdb's table, derived via immunoSEQ multiplex PCR, lists solely in-frame clones and lacks some. The table has 150,000 or so clones, roughly four fifths seen once. The CDR3 has 13 residues. In germline, CDR1 is SNHLY, CDR2 FYNNEI. Trimming pared 10 bases from V and 4 bases from J, leaving 14 bases between. This receptor was obtained from a man younger than 35 in good health and CMV-seropositive. Material for sequencing was PBMCs. The J gene is TRBJ1-5, the V gene TRBV2; no firm D call. CDR3 nucleotides: TGTGCCACTCAAGGAGGTCTGAATCAGCCCCAGCATTTT. Its protein is CATQGGLNQPQHF.